Listed below are T cell receptor beta chains from one sample, sequenced in a study of T cell changes during pregnancy in multiple sclerosis. Measured with immunoSEQ multiplex PCR; TCRdb has only the in-frame clones, and not every one. The sample has 85,000 to 100,000 clones; almost 95% are singletons. The sequenced sample was peripheral blood, obtained in the first trimester of pregnancy. These receptors all come from a female donor with multiple sclerosis, enrolled in a pregnancy study. CDR3s include the opening cysteine and the closing phenylalanine or tryptophan. The D gene is left open where the match is weak. Expanded clones are given a class, and other clones once, few, many or no size at all.

cdr3_length clone_size j_call v_call d_call cdr3_aa cdr3_nt
13 NA TRBJ2-2 TRBV6-6 NA CASRGGYTGELFF TGTGCCAGCAGGGGGGGATACACCGGGGAGCTGTTTTTT
13 NA TRBJ1-2 TRBV30 TRBD1 CAWSSTGFYGYTF TGTGCCTGGAGCTCGACAGGGTTTTATGGCTACACCTTC
13 NA TRBJ2-5 TRBV6-5 TRBD1 CASSRTGVETQYF TGTGCCAGCAGCCGTACAGGGGTAGAGACCCAGTACTTC
18 NA TRBJ2-7 TRBV4-3 NA CASSQGTAGRGGSYEQYF TGCGCCAGCAGCCAAGGGACGGCGGGGCGGGGTGGTTCCTACGAGCAGTACTTC
15 NA TRBJ2-3 TRBV5-1 TRBD2 CASSQLAEFTDTQYF TGCGCCAGCAGCCAACTAGCGGAGTTCACAGATACGCAGTATTTT
20 once TRBJ1-1 TRBV28 TRBD1 CASSYTTSRGGRRAYTEAFF TGTGCCAGCAGCTACACTACCTCGAGAGGGGGCAGGAGGGCGTACACTGAAGCTTTCTTT
15 NA TRBJ2-7 TRBV7-8 NA CASSLGRDISYEQYF TGTGCCAGCAGCCTAGGCCGGGATATCTCCTACGAGCAGTACTTC
12 few TRBJ2-1 TRBV2 NA CASSEPRDEQFF TGTGCCAGCAGTGAGCCCCGGGATGAGCAGTTCTTC
14 NA TRBJ1-1 TRBV11-2 TRBD1 CASTPTGWATEAFF TGTGCCAGCACCCCGACAGGGTGGGCCACTGAAGCTTTCTTT
17 NA TRBJ2-2 TRBV9 NA CASSVRGGQPNTGELFF TGTGCCAGCAGCGTACGGGGGGGACAGCCAAACACCGGGGAGCTGTTTTTT
14 few TRBJ2-5 TRBV29-1 TRBD2 CSVSVAGPQETQYF TGCAGCGTTTCGGTAGCGGGCCCCCAAGAGACCCAGTACTTC
14 NA TRBJ2-1 TRBV30 TRBD2 CAWKPSGSYNEQFF TGTGCCTGGAAGCCTAGCGGGTCCTACAATGAGCAGTTCTTC
16 NA TRBJ2-7 TRBV18 NA CASSPAPLRANRGQYF TGTGCCAGCTCACCAGCCCCTTTGCGGGCCAACCGGGGGCAGTACTTC
14 NA TRBJ2-7 TRBV2 TRBD1 CASSLRQGYYEQYF TGTGCCAGCAGTCTGAGACAGGGATACTACGAGCAGTACTTC
16 NA TRBJ2-2 TRBV7-3 TRBD2 CASSLRTSGRIEELFF TGTGCCAGCAGCCTTAGGACTAGCGGGAGGATAGAGGAGCTGTTTTTT
15 NA TRBJ2-7 TRBV5-1 TRBD2 CASSLVAGGPHEQYF TGCGCCAGCAGCTTGGTCGCGGGAGGGCCTCACGAGCAGTACTTC
14 NA TRBJ2-7 TRBV5-8 NA CASRGRRGAYEQYF TGTGCCAGTCGGGGCCGCAGGGGTGCCTACGAGCAGTACTTC
13 NA TRBJ2-1 TRBV9 NA CASSVGASSEQFF TGTGCCAGCAGCGTAGGGGCTAGCAGTGAGCAGTTCTTC
19 NA TRBJ2-7 TRBV27 NA CASSPYWTRGREKICEQYF TGTGCCAGCAGTCCTTATTGGACCCGAGGACGGGAGAAAATCTGCGAGCAGTACTTC
13 NA TRBJ2-2 TRBV2 NA CASSGQNTGELFF TGTGCCAGCAGTGGACAGAACACCGGGGAGCTGTTTTTT
15 NA TRBJ2-5 TRBV15 NA CATSSTGGGAETQYF TGTGCCACCAGCAGCACAGGAGGGGGCGCAGAGACCCAGTACTTC
12 NA TRBJ2-1 TRBV2 NA CASGRLHNEQFF TGTGCCAGCGGAAGACTACACAATGAGCAGTTCTTC
15 NA TRBJ1-5 TRBV19 TRBD1 CASSYDRGGFQPQHF TGTGCCAGTAGTTACGACAGGGGAGGTTTTCAGCCCCAGCATTTT
15 NA TRBJ1-2 TRBV2 NA CASSESAGNNYGYTF TGTGCCAGCAGTGAATCGGCAGGGAATAACTATGGCTACACCTTC